This TCR beta chain was observed in a study of blood T cell repertoires in COVID-19. Whole-study context: Material from acute and convalescent COVID-19 was sourced from the United States, Italy and Spain. The cDNA or gDNA used as material had been derived from T cells, B-cell-depleted T cells, or PBMCs.

Authors' analysis steps: Estimation of nucleated cell counts relied on the amplification of reference gene primers. This table comes from immunoSEQ multiplex PCR, and its TCRdb copy is limited to in-frame clones, with some not included. V, J and clone size are taken as reported in that table, and D and trimming were inferred from the DNA itself. Of 95,000 to 150,000 clones in the sample, 87% were seen once. The CDR3 sequence is 15 residues long. The germline V gene encodes CDR1 SGHTA and CDR2 FQGNSA. Trimming left V 4 bases short and J 0 bases short, with 10 bases between. Source material: peripheral blood. This clonotype was sampled from a woman between 70 and 85 years old with acute or convalescent COVID-19. V gene TRBV7-2 combines with J gene TRBJ2-1; D is uncertain. The CDR3 protein is CASSSSGTSYNEQFF. Written as DNA, the CDR3 is TGTGCCAGCAGCTCCTCCGGTACCTCCTACAATGAGCAGTTCTTC.